The 28 T cell receptor beta chains below all came from one sample that was sequenced in a study of monozygotic twins with inflammatory bowel disease. For each CDR3 protein, TCRdb gives one entry from its re-call of the 5' RACE reads, without DNA. The sample includes 300,000 to 400,000 distinct CDR3 sequences. The sequenced sample consisted of blood. The receptors here all came from a human donor with ulcerative colitis or Crohn's disease, or a healthy co-twin of an affected twin (not recorded which).

This sequence joins TRBV30 and TRBJ2-1; the TCRdb call, TRBD1, lacks DNA for checking. Germline CDR1 and CDR2: GTSNPN and SVGIG (reference sequence). There are 12 residues in the CDR3. This CDR3 is CAWSGKNNEQFF.

The V and J genes are TRBV21-1 and TRBJ1-1; the D gene TCRdb calls, TRBD1, cannot be checked with no DNA. TRBV21-1 is classified as a pseudogene. There are 15 residues in the CDR3. The CDR3 loop is CASSKRGTGGTEAFF.

The chain links TRBV9 to TRBJ2-3; TCRdb's assignment of TRBD2 cannot be checked, as there is no DNA. CDR1 and CDR2 (germline): SGDLS, YYNGEE. The CDR3 is 16 amino acids. CDR3: CASSSRTTASTDTQYF.

V and J are TRBV2 and TRBJ2-7; TCRdb selects TRBD1, and the lack of DNA leaves this call unchecked. CDR3 length equals 15 residues. The germline V gene has CDR1 SNHLY and CDR2 FYNNEI. The chain's CDR3 is CASRLIRTDLGEQYF.

The chain combines TRBV18 with TRBJ2-5; TCRdb returns TRBD2, unconfirmable since there is no DNA. Germline CDR1 and CDR2: KGHSH and LQKENI. The CDR3 sequence is 15 residues long. The CDR3 reads CASSPLAGKQETQYF.

The chain joins TRBV12-3 or TRBV12-4 to TRBJ2-1; TCRdb picks TRBD2, but there is no DNA to check that call. The CDR3 runs to 11 residues. CDR3 region: CATLGYNEQFF.

The CDR3 spells CASSLERTGVYGYTF. V usage is TRBV7-8 and J usage is TRBJ1-2; with no DNA, the TCRdb D assignment of TRBD1 cannot be verified. This CDR3 has 15 residues. Germline V gene data show CDR1 as SGHVS and CDR2 as FQNEAQ.

This chain links TRBV24-1 with TRBJ2-3; TCRdb lists TRBD2, though no DNA is available to test this call. Germline V lookup: CDR1 KGHDR, CDR2 SFDVKD. The CDR3 spans 17 residues. The CDR3 reads CATSDTSGEGGTDTQYF.

This chain joins TRBV6-1 and TRBJ2-3; TCRdb's D gene call, TRBD1, goes unchecked for lack of DNA. Germline assignment: CDR1 MNHNS and CDR2 SASEGT. CDR3 length: 15 residues. The CDR3 sequence: CASSETGTRTDTQYF.

The J gene is TRBJ2-6, the V gene TRBV7-7; TCRdb selects TRBD1, and the lack of DNA leaves this call unchecked. This CDR3 comprises 16 residues. Germline assignment: CDR1 SSHAT and CDR2 FNYEAQ (reference sequence). CDR3 amino acids: CASPGTDSSGANVLTF. Full variable domain (rest looked up from reference TRBV7-7 and TRBJ2-6): GAGVSQSPRYKVTKRGQDVTLRCDPISSHATLYWYQQALGQGPEFLTYFNYEAQPDKSGLPSDRFSAERPEGSISTLTIQRTEQRDSAMYRCASPGTDSSGANVLTFGAGSRLTVL.

The chain has TRBV18 and TRBJ2-1; the D gene TCRdb calls, TRBD1, cannot be checked with no DNA. CDR1 is KGHSH, CDR2 LQKENI, per germline. CDR3 length: 17 residues. The CDR3 here is CASSPNKGSPAYNEQFF.

The rearrangement joins TRBV6-5 to TRBJ2-3; TCRdb picks TRBD1, but there is no DNA to check that call. The V gene's germline CDR1 is MNHEY and CDR2 SVGAGI. The CDR3 totals 14 residues. CDR3 sequence reads: CASSYRDPTDTQYF.

The V call is TRBV14, the J call TRBJ2-7. This CDR3 region has 12 residues. Looked up from germline, CDR1 is SGHDN and CDR2 is FVKESK. The CDR3: CASSPLGYEQYF.

This chain links TRBV7-2 with TRBJ2-7; there is no DNA to check the TCRdb D call of TRBD2. The V gene's germline CDR1 is SGHTA and CDR2 FQGNSA. This CDR3 has 17 residues. CDR3 protein: CASSLASKILRVHEQYF.

V is TRBV12-3 or TRBV12-4 and J is TRBJ1-2. This CDR3 contains 14 residues. The CDR3 here is CASSLRRVPYGYTF.

This chain uses TRBV12-3 or TRBV12-4 with TRBJ2-7. The CDR3 totals 14 residues. CDR3 loop: CASLRWVAPYEQYF.

The chain carries TRBV6-5 and TRBJ2-7. This CDR3 region has 13 residues. The germline gives CDR1 MNHEY, CDR2 SVGAGI. The CDR3 region is CASSYKRAYEQYF.

The chain employs TRBV11-2 and TRBJ1-1; TCRdb's assignment of TRBD1 cannot be checked, as there is no DNA. The CDR3 spans 14 residues. Germline CDR1 is SGHAT and CDR2 is FQNNGV. CDR3 loop: CASSLLQGITEAFF.

CDR3 region: CASSQEGRGNTGELFF. The V gene is TRBV4-2, the J gene TRBJ2-2; the D gene TCRdb calls, TRBD1, cannot be checked with no DNA. CDR1 LGHNA and CDR2 YNFKEQ come from the germline V gene. This CDR3 is 16 amino acids long.

V and J are TRBV18 and TRBJ1-3; TCRdb lists TRBD1, though no DNA is available to test this call. Germline V gives CDR1 KGHSH, CDR2 LQKENI. This CDR3 has 15 amino acids. CDR3 sequence: CASSPNDRGLDTIYF.

The genes are TRBV11-2 and TRBJ2-1; TCRdb outputs TRBD1, but without DNA this stays unchecked. The CDR3 spans 13 residues. Per germline, CDR1 SGHAT and CDR2 FQNNGV. The CDR3: CASSPDRVYEQFF. Variable domain in full (rest from reference TRBV11-2 and TRBJ2-1): EAGVAQSPRYKIIEKRQSVAFWCNPISGHATLYWYQQILGQGPKLLIQFQNNGVVDDSQLPKDRFSAERLKGVDSTLKIQPAKLEDSAVYLCASSPDRVYEQFFGPGTRLTVL.

This chain joins TRBV9 and TRBJ2-2; TCRdb returns TRBD2, unconfirmable since there is no DNA. Germline loops: CDR1 SGDLS, CDR2 YYNGEE. This CDR3 region has 17 residues. The CDR3 is CASSVGSGGQYTGELFF.

V gene TRBV6-1 combines with J gene TRBJ2-7. The CDR3 is 14 amino acids. The V gene's germline CDR1 is MNHNS and CDR2 SASEGT. The CDR3 loop reads CASSGEVYTYEQYF.

The J gene is TRBJ2-7, the V gene TRBV5-1; the TCRdb D gene call, TRBD2, has no DNA to confirm it. The CDR3 totals 14 residues. The germline CDR1 and CDR2 sequences are SGHRS and YFSETQ. This CDR3 is CASSLEGHSYEQYF.

This chain joins TRBV7-2 and TRBJ2-7. CDR3 length: 14 residues. Germline V gene sequence: CDR1 SGHTA, CDR2 FQGNSA. CDR3 in amino acids: CASSSDRGSYEQYF.

The chain joins TRBV20-1 to TRBJ1-4. CDR3 length equals 13 residues. The germline V gene has CDR1 DFQATT and CDR2 SNEGSKA (reference sequence). The chain's CDR3 is CSATEGGHEKLFF.

CDR3 loop: CASSFPGQGWDTQYF. This chain joins TRBV28 and TRBJ2-3; TCRdb selects TRBD1, and the lack of DNA leaves this call unchecked. The CDR3 loop spans 15 amino acids. Germline V gives CDR1 MDHEN, CDR2 SYDVKM.

The chain carries TRBV4-3 and TRBJ2-3; TCRdb picks TRBD2, but there is no DNA to check that call. CDR1 and CDR2 from the germline V gene are LGHNA and YSLEER. The CDR3 extends over 20 amino acids. The chain's CDR3 is CASSQAGLAGGLLNTDTQYF.